Reported below is one T cell receptor beta chain. The antigen is unknown. This sample stems from a study of post-analysis software for immune sequencing data. Study summary: Included courses were relapsing-remitting and secondary progressive multiple sclerosis; progressive-relapsing multiple sclerosis was also included.

Unique molecular identifiers were carried by the TCR beta cDNA libraries. The source material, about 0.95 to 11 million T cells, gave rise to roughly 0.5 million cDNA molecules. TCRdb re-analysed the PCR reads in MiXCR, keeping a single row per CDR3 protein. The profile shows approximately 730,000 distinct CDR3 sequences, approximately 30% of them singletons. This CDR3 comprises 16 residues. The ends lost 5 bases at V and 4 bases at J; junction bases unmatched: 10. From germline, CDR1 is SGHTA and CDR2 FQGNSA. Study-level points and caveats: There were roughly five TRBV segments more frequent in patients than controls, and TRBV5-6, TRBV5-1 and TRBV20-1 were among them. Strong same-batch co-clustering of samples appeared with F measure clustering. Comparison with controls showed significantly lower normalized Chao1 diversity in multiple sclerosis patients.

The source is a girl aged 5-17 years with multiple sclerosis. Sequencing was done on a sample of blood. This chain links TRBV7-2 with TRBJ2-1; 8 bases are shared with TRBD2. Written as DNA, the CDR3 is TGTGCCAGCAGCCGTCGCGTTAGCGGGACATACAATGAGCAGTTCTTC. This translates into CASSRRVSGTYNEQFF. The variable domain in full, completed from reference TRBV7-2 and TRBJ2-1, reads GAGVSQSPSNKVTEKGKDVELRCDPISGHTALYWYRQSLGQGLEFLIYFQGNSAPDKSGLPSDRFSAERTGGSVSTLTIQRTQQEDSAVYLCASSRRVSGTYNEQFFGPGTRLTVL.